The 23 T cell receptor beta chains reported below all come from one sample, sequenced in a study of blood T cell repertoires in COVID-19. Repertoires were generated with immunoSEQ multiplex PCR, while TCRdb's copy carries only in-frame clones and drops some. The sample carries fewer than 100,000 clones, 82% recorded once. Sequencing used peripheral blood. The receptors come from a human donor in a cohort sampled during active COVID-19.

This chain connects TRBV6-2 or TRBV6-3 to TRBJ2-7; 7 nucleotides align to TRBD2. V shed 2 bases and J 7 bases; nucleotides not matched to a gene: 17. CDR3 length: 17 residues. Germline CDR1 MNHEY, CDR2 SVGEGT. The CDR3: CASSYPWGGIPGSEQYF. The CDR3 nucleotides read TGTGCCAGCAGTTACCCCTGGGGGGGGATCCCTGGAAGTGAGCAGTACTTC.

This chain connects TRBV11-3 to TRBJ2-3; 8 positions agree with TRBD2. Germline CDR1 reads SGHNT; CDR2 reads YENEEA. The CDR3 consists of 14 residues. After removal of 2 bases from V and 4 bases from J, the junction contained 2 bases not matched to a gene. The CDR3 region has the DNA TGTGCCAGCAGCTTACGGGGGGGCGCAGATACGCAGTATTTT. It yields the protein CASSLRGGADTQYF. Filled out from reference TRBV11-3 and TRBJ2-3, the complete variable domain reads EAGVVQSPRYKIIEKKQPVAFWCNPISGHNTLYWYLQNLGQGPELLIRYENEEAVDDSQLPKDRFSAERLKGVDSTLKIQPAELGDSAVYLCASSLRGGADTQYFGPGTRLTVL.

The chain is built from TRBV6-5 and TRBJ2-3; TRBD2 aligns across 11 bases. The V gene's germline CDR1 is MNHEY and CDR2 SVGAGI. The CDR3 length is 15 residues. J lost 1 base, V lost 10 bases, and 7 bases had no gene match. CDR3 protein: CATSGGLAGTDTQYF. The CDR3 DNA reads TGTGCCACCTCAGGGGGACTAGCGGGCACAGATACGCAGTATTTT.

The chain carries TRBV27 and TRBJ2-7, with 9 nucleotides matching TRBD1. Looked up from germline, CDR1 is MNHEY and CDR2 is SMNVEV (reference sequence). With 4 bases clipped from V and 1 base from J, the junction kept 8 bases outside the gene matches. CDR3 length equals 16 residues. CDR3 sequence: CASSYVGTGISYEQYF. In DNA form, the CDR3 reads TGTGCCAGCAGTTACGTGGGGACAGGGATTTCCTACGAGCAGTACTTC.

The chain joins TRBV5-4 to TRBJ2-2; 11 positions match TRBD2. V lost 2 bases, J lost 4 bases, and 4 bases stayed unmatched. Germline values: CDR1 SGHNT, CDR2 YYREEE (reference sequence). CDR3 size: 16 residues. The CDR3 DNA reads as TGTGCCAGCAGCTTAAGGACTAGCGGGCCCACCGGGGAGCTGTTTTTT. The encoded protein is CASSLRTSGPTGELFF. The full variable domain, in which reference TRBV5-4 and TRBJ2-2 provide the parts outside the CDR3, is ETGVTQSPTHLIKTRGQQVTLRCSSQSGHNTVSWYQQALGQGPQFIFQYYREEENGRGNFPPRFSGLQFPNYSSELNVNALELDDSALYLCASSLRTSGPTGELFFGEGSRLTVL.

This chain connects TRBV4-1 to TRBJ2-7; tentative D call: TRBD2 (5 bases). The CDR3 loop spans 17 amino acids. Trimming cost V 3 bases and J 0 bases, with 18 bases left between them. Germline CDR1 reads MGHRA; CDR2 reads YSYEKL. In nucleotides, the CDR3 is TGCGCCAGCAGCCAGGTCCAGGCGGGCTATAGCTCCTACGAGCAGTACTTC. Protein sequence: CASSQVQAGYSSYEQYF.

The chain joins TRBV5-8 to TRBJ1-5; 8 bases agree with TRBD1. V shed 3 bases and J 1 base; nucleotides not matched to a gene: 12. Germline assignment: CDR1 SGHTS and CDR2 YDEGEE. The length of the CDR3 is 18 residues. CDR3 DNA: TGTGCCAGCAGCTCGACAGGGGTTTATGTTTCGAGCAATCAGCCCCAGCATTTT. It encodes CASSSTGVYVSSNQPQHF.

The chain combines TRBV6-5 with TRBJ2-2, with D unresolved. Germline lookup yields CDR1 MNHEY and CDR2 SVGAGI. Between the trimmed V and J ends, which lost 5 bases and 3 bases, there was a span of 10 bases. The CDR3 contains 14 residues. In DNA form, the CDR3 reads TGTGCCAGCAGTACCATGAGAGACACCGGGGAGCTGTTTTTT. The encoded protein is CASSTMRDTGELFF.

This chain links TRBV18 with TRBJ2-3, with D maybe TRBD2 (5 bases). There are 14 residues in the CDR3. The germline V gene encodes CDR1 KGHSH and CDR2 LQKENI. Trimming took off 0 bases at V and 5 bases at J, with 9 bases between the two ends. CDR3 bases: TGTGCCAGCTCACCACCCTCGGGGAAAGATACGCAGTATTTT. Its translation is CASSPPSGKDTQYF. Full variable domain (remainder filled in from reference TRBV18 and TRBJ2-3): NAGVMQNPRHLVRRRGQEARLRCSPMKGHSHVYWYRQLPEEGLKFMVYLQKENIIDESGMPKERFSAEFPKEGPSILRIQQVVRGDSAAYFCASSPPSGKDTQYFGPGTRLTVL.

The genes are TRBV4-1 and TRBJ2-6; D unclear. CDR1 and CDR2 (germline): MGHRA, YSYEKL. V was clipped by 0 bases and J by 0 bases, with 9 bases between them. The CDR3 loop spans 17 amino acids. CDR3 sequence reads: CASSQDHWASGANVLTF. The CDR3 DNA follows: TGCGCCAGCAGCCAAGACCATTGGGCCTCTGGGGCCAACGTCCTGACTTTC.

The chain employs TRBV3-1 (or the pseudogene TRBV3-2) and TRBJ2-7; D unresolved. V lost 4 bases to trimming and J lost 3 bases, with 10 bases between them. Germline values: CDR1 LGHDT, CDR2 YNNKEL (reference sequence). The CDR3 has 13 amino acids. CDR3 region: CASSRAYNYEQYF. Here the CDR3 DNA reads TGTGCCAGCAGCCGGGCCTACAACTACGAGCAGTACTTC.

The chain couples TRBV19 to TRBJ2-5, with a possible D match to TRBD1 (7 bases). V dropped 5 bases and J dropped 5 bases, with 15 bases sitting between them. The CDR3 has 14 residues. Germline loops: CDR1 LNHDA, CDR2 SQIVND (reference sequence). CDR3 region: CASSAQGGGETQYF. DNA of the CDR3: TGTGCCAGTAGTGCCCAGGGGGGCGGGGAGACCCAGTACTTC.

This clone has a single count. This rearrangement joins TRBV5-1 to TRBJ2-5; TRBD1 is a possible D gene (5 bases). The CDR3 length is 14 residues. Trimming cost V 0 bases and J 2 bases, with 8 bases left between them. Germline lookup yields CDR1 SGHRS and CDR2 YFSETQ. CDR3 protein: CASSLAAGQETQYF. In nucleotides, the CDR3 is TGCGCCAGCAGCTTGGCGGCAGGGCAAGAGACCCAGTACTTC.

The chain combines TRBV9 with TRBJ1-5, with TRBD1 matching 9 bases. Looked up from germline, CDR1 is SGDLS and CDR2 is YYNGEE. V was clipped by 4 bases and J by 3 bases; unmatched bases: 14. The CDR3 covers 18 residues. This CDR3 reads CASSFSWGTGPFNQPQHF. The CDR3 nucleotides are TGTGCCAGCAGCTTCTCGTGGGGGACAGGGCCTTTCAATCAGCCCCAGCATTTT.

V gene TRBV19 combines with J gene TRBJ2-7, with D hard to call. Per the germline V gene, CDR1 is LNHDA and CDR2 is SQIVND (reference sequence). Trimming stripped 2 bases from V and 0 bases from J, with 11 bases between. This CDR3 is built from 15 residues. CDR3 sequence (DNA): TGTGCCAGTAGTATACCAGGTTTTGCCTCCTACGAGCAGTACTTC. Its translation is CASSIPGFASYEQYF.

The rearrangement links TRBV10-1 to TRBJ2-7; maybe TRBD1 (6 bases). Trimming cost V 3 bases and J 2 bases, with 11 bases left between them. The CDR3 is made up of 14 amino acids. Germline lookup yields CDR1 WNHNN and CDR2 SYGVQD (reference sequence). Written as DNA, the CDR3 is TGCGCCAGCAGTGACACAGGGAATACCTACGAGCAGTACTTC. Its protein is CASSDTGNTYEQYF.

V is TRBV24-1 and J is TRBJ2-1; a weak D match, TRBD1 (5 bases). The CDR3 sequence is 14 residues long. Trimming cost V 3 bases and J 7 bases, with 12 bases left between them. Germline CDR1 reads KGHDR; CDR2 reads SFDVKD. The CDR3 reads CATSDATKGNEQFF. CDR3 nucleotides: TGTGCCACCAGTGATGCGACCAAGGGGAATGAGCAGTTCTTC.

This CDR3 reads CASSSDSTDTQYF. CDR3 DNA: TGTGCCAGCAGCTCGGACTCAACAGATACGCAGTATTTT. The chain recombines TRBV7-2 with TRBJ2-3; tentative D call: TRBD2 (5 bases). Germline lookup yields CDR1 SGHTA and CDR2 FQGNSA. The V gene lost 4 bases and the J gene lost 3 bases, with 8 bases spanning the gap. There are 13 residues in the CDR3. Using reference TRBV7-2 and TRBJ2-3 for the parts outside the CDR3, the full variable domain is GAGVSQSPSNKVTEKGKDVELRCDPISGHTALYWYRQSLGQGLEFLIYFQGNSAPDKSGLPSDRFSAERTGGSVSTLTIQRTQQEDSAVYLCASSSDSTDTQYFGPGTRLTVL.

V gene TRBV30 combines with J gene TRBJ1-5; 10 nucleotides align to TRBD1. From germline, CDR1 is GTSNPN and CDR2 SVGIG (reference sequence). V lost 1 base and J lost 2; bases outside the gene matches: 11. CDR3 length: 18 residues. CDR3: CAWSGGRDRGFRNQPQHF. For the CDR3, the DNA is TGTGCCTGGAGTGGAGGCAGGGACAGGGGCTTTCGCAATCAGCCCCAGCATTTT.

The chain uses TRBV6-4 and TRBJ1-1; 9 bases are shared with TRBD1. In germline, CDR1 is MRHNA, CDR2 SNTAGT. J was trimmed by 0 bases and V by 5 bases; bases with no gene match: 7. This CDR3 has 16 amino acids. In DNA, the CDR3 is TGTGCCAGCAGTCCCGGGACAGGGCTCATGAACACTGAAGCTTTCTTT. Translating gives CASSPGTGLMNTEAFF.

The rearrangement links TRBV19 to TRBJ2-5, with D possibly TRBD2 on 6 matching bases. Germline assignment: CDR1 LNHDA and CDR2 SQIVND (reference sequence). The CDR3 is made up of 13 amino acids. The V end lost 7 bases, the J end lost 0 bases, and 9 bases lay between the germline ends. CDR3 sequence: CASKGGYQETQYF. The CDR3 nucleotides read TGTGCCAGTAAAGGAGGGTACCAAGAGACCCAGTACTTC.

The DNA of the CDR3 is TGTGCCACACCAACAGGGGGAGCTTATTATGGCTACACCTTC. It is translated as CATPTGGAYYGYTF. This chain connects TRBV6-5 to TRBJ1-2, with 8 bases aligning to TRBD1. The J segment lost 5 bases and the V segment lost 10 bases, leaving 12 bases of the junction unmatched. Germline CDR1 is MNHEY and CDR2 is SVGAGI. This CDR3 has 14 residues.

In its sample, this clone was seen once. The CDR3 DNA reads TGCGCCAGCAGCCAAGAAACAGGGGTGAATTCACCCCTCCACTTT. The encoded protein is CASSQETGVNSPLHF. This chain links TRBV4-1 with TRBJ1-6, with 7 bases matching TRBD1. The trim removed 0 bases at V and 7 bases at J, leaving 3 bases unmatched. The CDR3 length is 15 residues. CDR1 and CDR2 from the germline V gene are MGHRA and YSYEKL.